Included here is one TCR beta chain sequence, with context. Unsorted libraries used 2 million PBMCs kept at -80 degrees C. The making of cDNA relied on 5'RACE with 10-nucleotide random UMIs. TCRdb itself ran the 5' RACE reads through MiXCR, one entry per CDR3 protein. The data show fewer than 85,000 distinct CDR3 sequences, with 4.8% seen just once and roughly 2% held by the top ten. This record belongs to a study of neurological immune-mediated disorders. V lost 5 bases and J 8 bases, leaving 16 bases between the germline ends. Germline-derived CDR1 and CDR2 are SGHTA and FQGTGA. The CDR3 sequence is 14 residues long.

The source material was PBMCs. The rearrangement joins TRBV7-3 to TRBJ2-1; tentatively, D is TRBD2 (5 bases). This TCR came from a woman in her 70s with multiple sclerosis. CDR3 loop: CASSPQSVSDEQFF. CDR3 nucleotide sequence: TGTGCCAGCAGCCCCCAATCGGTTAGCGATGAGCAGTTCTTC.